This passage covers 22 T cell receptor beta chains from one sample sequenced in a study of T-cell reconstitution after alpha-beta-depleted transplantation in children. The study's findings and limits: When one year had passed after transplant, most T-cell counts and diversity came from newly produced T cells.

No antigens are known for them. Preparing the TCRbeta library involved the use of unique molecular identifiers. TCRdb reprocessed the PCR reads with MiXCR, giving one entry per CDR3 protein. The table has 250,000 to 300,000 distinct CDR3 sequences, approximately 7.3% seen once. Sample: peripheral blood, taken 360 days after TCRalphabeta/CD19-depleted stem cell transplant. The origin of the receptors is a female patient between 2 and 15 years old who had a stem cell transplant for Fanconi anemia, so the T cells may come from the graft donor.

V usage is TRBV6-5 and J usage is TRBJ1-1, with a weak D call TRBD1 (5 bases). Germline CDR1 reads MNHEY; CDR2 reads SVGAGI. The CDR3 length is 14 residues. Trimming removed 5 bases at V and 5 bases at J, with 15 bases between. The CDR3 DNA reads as TGTGCCAGCAGTCACAGTCAGGGTGAAACTGAAGCTTTCTTT. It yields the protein CASSHSQGETEAFF.

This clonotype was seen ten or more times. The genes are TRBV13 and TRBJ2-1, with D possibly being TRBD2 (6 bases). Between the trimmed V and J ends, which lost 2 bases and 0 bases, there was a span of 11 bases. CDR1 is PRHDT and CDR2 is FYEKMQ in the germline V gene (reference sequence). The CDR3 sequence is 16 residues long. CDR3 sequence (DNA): TGTGCCAGCAGCTTAAGGCGGGGAAGCTCCTACAATGAGCAGTTCTTC. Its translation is CASSLRRGSSYNEQFF.

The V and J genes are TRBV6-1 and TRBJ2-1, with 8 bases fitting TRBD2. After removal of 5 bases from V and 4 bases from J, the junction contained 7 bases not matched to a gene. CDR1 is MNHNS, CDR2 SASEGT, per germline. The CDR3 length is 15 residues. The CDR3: CASSTSGGGYNEQFF. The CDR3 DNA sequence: TGTGCCAGCAGTACGAGCGGGGGTGGGTACAATGAGCAGTTCTTC.

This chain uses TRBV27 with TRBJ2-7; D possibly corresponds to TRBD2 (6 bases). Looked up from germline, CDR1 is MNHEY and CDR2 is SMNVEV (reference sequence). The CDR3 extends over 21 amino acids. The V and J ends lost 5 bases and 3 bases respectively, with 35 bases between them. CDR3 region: CASSNRVRGTGAGTPYYEQYF. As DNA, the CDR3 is TGTGCCAGCAGTAACCGAGTTCGGGGGACGGGTGCGGGCACCCCATACTACGAGCAGTACTTC.

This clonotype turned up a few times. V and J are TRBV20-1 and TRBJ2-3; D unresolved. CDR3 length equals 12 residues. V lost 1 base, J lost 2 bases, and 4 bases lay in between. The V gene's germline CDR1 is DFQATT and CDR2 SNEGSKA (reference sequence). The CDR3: CSARVHTDTQYF. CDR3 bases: TGCAGTGCTAGAGTCCACACAGATACGCAGTATTTT.

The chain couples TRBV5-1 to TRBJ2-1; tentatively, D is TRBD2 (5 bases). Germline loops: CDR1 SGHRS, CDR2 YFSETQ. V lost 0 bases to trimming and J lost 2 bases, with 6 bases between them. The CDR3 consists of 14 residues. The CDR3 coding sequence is TGCGCCAGCAGCTTGGGGGAGCCCTACAATGAGCAGTTCTTC. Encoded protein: CASSLGEPYNEQFF.

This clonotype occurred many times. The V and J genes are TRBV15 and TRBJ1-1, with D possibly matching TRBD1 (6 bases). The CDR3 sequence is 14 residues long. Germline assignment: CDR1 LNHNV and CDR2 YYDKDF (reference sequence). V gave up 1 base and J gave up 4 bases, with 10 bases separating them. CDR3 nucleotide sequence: TGTGCCACCAGCAGAGGGAGGGGGGGCACTGAAGCTTTCTTT. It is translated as CATSRGRGGTEAFF.

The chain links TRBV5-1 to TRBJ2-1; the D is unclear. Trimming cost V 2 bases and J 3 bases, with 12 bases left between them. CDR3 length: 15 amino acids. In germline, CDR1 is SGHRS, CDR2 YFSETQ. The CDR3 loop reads CASSLESGNYNEQFF. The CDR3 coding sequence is TGCGCCAGCAGCTTAGAGAGTGGAAACTACAATGAGCAGTTCTTC.

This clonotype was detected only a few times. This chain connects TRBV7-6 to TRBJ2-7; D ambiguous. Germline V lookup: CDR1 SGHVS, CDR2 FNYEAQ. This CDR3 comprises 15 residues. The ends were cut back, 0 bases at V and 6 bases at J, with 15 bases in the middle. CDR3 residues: CASSLAGSLVVEQYF. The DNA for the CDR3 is TGTGCCAGCAGCTTAGCGGGATCCTTAGTAGTCGAGCAGTACTTC.

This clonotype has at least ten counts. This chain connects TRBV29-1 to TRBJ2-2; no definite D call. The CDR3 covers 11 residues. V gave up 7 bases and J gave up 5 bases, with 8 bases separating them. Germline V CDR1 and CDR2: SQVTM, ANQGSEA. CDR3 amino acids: CSAGETGELFF. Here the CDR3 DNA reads TGCAGCGCGGGTGAGACCGGGGAGCTGTTTTTT.

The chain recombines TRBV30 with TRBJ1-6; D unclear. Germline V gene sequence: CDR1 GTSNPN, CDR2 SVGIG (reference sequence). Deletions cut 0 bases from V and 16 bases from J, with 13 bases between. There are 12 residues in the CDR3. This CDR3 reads CAWSVRQEWLHF. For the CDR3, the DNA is TGTGCCTGGAGTGTACGCCAAGAATGGCTCCACTTT.

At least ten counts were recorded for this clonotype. CDR3 sequence reads: CASSPIGGGSYNEQFF. The CDR3 bases are TGTGCCAGCAGCCCCATAGGTGGGGGGTCCTACAATGAGCAGTTCTTC. The chain links TRBV7-9 to TRBJ2-1, with D possibly being TRBD2 (6 bases). Germline V lookup: CDR1 SEHNR, CDR2 FQNEAQ (reference sequence). Trimming shortened V by 5 bases and J by 1 base, and 15 bases separated the two germline ends. The CDR3 totals 16 residues.

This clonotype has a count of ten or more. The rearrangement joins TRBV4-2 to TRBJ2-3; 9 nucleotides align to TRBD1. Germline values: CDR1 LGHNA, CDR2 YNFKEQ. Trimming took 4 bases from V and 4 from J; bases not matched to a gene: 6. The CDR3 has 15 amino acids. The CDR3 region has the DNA TGTGCCAGCAGCCCGGCGACAGGGGGGGCAGATACGCAGTATTTT. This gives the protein CASSPATGGADTQYF.

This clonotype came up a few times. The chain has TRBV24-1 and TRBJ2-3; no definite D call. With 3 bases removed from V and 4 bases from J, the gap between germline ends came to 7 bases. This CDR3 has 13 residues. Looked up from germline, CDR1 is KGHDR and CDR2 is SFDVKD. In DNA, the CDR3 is TGTGCCACCAGTGATCACGTCTCAGATACGCAGTATTTT. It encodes CATSDHVSDTQYF.

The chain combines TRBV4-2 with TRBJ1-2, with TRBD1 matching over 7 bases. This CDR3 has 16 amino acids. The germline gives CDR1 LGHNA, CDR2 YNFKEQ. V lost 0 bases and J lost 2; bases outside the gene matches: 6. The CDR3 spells CASSQDMHRGNYGYTF. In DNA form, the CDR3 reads TGTGCCAGCAGCCAAGATATGCACAGGGGAAACTATGGCTACACCTTC.

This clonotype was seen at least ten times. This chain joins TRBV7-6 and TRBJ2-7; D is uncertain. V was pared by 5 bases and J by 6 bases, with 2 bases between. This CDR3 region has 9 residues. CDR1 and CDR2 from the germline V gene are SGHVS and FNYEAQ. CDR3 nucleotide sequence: TGTGCCAGCAGCCCCGAGCAGTACTTC. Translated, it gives CASSPEQYF.

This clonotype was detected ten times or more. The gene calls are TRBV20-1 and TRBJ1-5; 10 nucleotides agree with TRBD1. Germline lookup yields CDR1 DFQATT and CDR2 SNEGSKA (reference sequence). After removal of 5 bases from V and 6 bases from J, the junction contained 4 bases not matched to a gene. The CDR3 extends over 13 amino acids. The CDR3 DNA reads TGCAGTGCTCGACAGGGGGCAGGTCAGCCCCAGCATTTT. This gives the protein CSARQGAGQPQHF.

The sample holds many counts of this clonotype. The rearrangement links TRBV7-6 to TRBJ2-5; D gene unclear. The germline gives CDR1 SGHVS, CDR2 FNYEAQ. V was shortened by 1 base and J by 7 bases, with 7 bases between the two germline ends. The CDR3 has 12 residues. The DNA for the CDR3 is TGTGCCAGCAGCTTAGGCCCTGGGACCCAGTACTTC. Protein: CASSLGPGTQYF.

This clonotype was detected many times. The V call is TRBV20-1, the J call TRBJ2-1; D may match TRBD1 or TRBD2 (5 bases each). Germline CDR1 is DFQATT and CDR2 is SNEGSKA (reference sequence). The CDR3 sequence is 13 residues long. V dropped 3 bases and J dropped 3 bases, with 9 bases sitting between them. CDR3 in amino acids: CSASRDHYNEQFF. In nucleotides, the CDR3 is TGCAGTGCTAGCCGGGACCACTACAATGAGCAGTTCTTC.

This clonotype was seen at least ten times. The CDR3 nucleotides are TGTGCCAGCAGCCTTAGCGGGGGGCTCGTAGAGCAGTACTTC. This gives the protein CASSLSGGLVEQYF. This rearrangement joins TRBV7-9 to TRBJ2-7; 10 positions match TRBD2. J gave up 7 bases and V 5 bases, and 8 bases lay outside the gene matches. Looked up from germline, CDR1 is SEHNR and CDR2 is FQNEAQ (reference sequence). The CDR3 runs to 14 residues.

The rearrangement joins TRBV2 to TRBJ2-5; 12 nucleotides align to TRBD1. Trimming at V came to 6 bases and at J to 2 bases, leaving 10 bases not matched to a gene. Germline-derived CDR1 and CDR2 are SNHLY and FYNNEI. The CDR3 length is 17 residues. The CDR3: CASRAGQGAPRQETQYF. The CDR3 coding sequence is TGTGCCAGCAGAGCGGGACAGGGGGCGCCCCGTCAAGAGACCCAGTACTTC.

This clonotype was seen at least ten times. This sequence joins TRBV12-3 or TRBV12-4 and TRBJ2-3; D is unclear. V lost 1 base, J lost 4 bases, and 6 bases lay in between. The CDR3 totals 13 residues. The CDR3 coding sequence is TGTGCCAGCAGTTTAGAAGCACCAGATACGCAGTATTTT. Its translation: CASSLEAPDTQYF.